This T cell receptor beta chain was sequenced during a study of T cells after posttransplantation cyclophosphamide. Cells defined as naive were viable CD3+CD4+ or CD3+CD8+ and CCR7+CD45RA+CD45RO-CD95-CD27+CD28+. This related bone marrow graft donor gave peripheral blood on the day of marrow donation. CDR1 is MRHNA, CDR2 SNTAGT, per germline. This CDR3 has 14 amino acids. V was trimmed by 10 bases and J by 4 bases, leaving 16 bases between them. Study findings and constraints: Donor CD8+ memory clones often dominated recipient blood repertoires at later times. Recipient CMV seropositivity and CMV reactivation strongly tracked TRB clonality. Skin or GI-infiltrating T cells shared few TRB sequences with blood.

TCRdb's copy holds only in-frame clones and misses some; the assay was immunoSEQ multiplex PCR. Of some 20,000 clones listed, almost 99% are singletons. As concerns this clone: The target antigen is unknown.

The chain joins TRBV6-4 to TRBJ2-2; a possible D gene is TRBD1 (7 bases). This receptor was taken from a man between 35 and 55 years old in good health, CMV-negative, and a related stem cell transplant donor. Material for sequencing was naive CD4+ T cells sorted from PBMCs. The CDR3 DNA reads as TGTGCCACCGGACAGGCCGGGGGCACCGGGGAGCTGTTTTTT. This translates into CATGQAGGTGELFF.